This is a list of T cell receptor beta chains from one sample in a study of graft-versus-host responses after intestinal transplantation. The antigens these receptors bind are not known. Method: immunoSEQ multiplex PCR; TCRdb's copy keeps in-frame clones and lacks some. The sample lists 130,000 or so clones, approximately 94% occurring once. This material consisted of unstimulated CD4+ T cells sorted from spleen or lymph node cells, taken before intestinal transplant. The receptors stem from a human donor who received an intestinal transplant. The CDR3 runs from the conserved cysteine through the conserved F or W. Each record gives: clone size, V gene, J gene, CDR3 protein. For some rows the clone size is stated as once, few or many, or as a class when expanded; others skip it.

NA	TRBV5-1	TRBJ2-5	CASSFTGVETQYF
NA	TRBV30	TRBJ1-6	CAWSVGGRLARVLHF
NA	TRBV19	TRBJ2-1	CASSIADRGNNEQFF
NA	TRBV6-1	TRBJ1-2	CASSSSYGYTF
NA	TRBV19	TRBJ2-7	CASRRTGPTYEQYF
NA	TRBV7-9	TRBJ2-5	CASSSVPADQETQYF
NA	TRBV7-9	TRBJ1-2	CASSPQGLDYGYTF
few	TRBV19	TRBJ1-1	CASNRGRVAEAFF
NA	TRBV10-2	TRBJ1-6	CASSETGMGNSPLHF
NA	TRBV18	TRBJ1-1	CASSFRQGLGTEAFF
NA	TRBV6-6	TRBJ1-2	CASTSTQGSGYTF
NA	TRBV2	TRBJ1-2	CASDGTDNYGYTF
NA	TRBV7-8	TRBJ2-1	CASSLVRGISYNEQFF
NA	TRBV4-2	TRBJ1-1	CASSQDQDVNTEAFF
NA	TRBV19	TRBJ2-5	CASSRLAGEETQYF
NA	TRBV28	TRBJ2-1	CASSSIAGGQNEQFF
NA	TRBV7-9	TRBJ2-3	CASSFREELLEATQYF
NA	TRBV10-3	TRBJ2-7	CAISDPGQGSYEQYF
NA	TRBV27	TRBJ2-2	CASSFQVFGELFF
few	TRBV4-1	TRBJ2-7	CASSQETGYEQYF